What follows are 13 T cell receptor beta chains derived from one specimen sequenced in a study of shared clonotypes between healthy human individuals. This table comes from immunoSEQ multiplex PCR, and its TCRdb copy is limited to in-frame clones, with some not included. This table has about 2.2 million clones, 93% appearing once. CD8 cells classed as naive were CD45RO-negative and positively selected for CCR7, excluding terminally differentiated effector memory CD45RA+ cells. Sequenced material: naive CD8+ T cells from PBMCs. These receptors were taken from a man younger than 30 in good health. Some clones in this sample may be carry-over from other donors' samples.

The V call is TRBV5-8, the J call TRBJ1-2; D is perhaps TRBD1 (5 bases). This CDR3 spans 17 amino acids. Germline CDR1 SGHTS, CDR2 YDEGEE. Trimming left V 4 bases short and J 2 bases short, with 21 bases between. DNA for the CDR3: TGTGCCAGCAGCCCCCTTCCGGCTATCCGGGACAACTATGGCTACACCTTC. This gives the protein CASSPLPAIRDNYGYTF. The full variable domain, in which reference TRBV5-8 and TRBJ1-2 provide the parts outside the CDR3, is EAGVTQSPTHLIKTRGQQATLRCSPISGHTSVYWYQQALGLGLQFLLWYDEGEERNRGNFPPRFSGRQFPNYSSELNVNALELEDSALYLCASSPLPAIRDNYGYTFGSGTRLTVV.

This clone occurred once. The chain couples TRBV19 to TRBJ1-5; D perhaps matches TRBD1 (6 bases). With 6 bases removed from V and 4 bases from J, the gap between germline ends came to 13 bases. Germline lookup yields CDR1 LNHDA and CDR2 SQIVND (reference sequence). This CDR3 contains 14 residues. CDR3 coding DNA: TGTGCCAGTAGCCCCTGGGACATAAATCAGCCCCAGCATTTT. Its translation: CASSPWDINQPQHF.

V gene TRBV7-9 combines with J gene TRBJ2-1, with 13 bases identical to TRBD2. The ends lost 5 bases at V and 7 bases at J; junction bases unmatched: 17. Germline V gene sequence: CDR1 SEHNR, CDR2 FQNEAQ (reference sequence). This CDR3 spans 19 amino acids. As DNA, the CDR3 is TGTGCCAGCAGCACCCCACCCATACTAGCGGGAGGGCCGTGGAATGAGCAGTTCTTC. Translating it yields CASSTPPILAGGPWNEQFF.

CDR3 amino acids: CASSFGEGGVYYGYTF. The DNA for the CDR3 is TGTGCCAGCAGCTTCGGTGAAGGGGGCGTTTACTATGGCTACACCTTC. The chain carries TRBV7-3 and TRBJ1-2; 7 nucleotides line up with TRBD1. The ends lost 3 bases at V and 3 bases at J; junction bases unmatched: 10. The CDR3 contains 16 residues. Germline CDR1 is SGHTA and CDR2 is FQGTGA.

The DNA of the CDR3 is TGCGCCAGCAGCCGCGTAGCGGGAGATGGCAATGAGCAGTTCTTC. Its protein product is CASSRVAGDGNEQFF. The chain uses TRBV4-1 and TRBJ2-1; 9 nucleotides line up with TRBD2. The CDR3 consists of 15 residues. V lost 4 bases and J lost 6; bases outside the gene matches: 7. Looked up from germline, CDR1 is MGHRA and CDR2 is YSYEKL.

The J gene is TRBJ1-2, the V gene TRBV19; possible D gene TRBD1, 6 bases. There are 16 residues in the CDR3. Germline-derived CDR1 and CDR2 are LNHDA and SQIVND (reference sequence). The V end lost 1 base, the J end lost 8 bases, and 20 bases lay between the germline ends. The chain's CDR3 is CASSIAETGGTGGYTF. The DNA of the CDR3 is TGTGCCAGTAGTATAGCAGAGACAGGAGGTACTGGGGGCTACACCTTC.

On this clone itself: This CDR3 is also generated by other DNA sequences in the sample. The V gene is TRBV2, the J gene TRBJ2-7; 7 positions match TRBD2. This CDR3 contains 15 residues. With 1 base clipped from V and 2 bases from J, the junction kept 5 bases outside the gene matches. Germline V lookup: CDR1 SNHLY, CDR2 FYNNEI. The CDR3 sequence is CASSEGLAGTYEQYF. In DNA, the CDR3 is TGTGCCAGCAGTGAAGGACTAGCAGGTACCTACGAGCAGTACTTC. Drawing the rest from reference TRBV2 and TRBJ2-7, the complete variable domain is EPEVTQTPSHQVTQMGQEVILRCVPISNHLYFYWYRQILGQKVEFLVSFYNNEISEKSEIFDDQFSVERPDGSNFTLKIRSTKLEDSAMYFCASSEGLAGTYEQYFGPGTRLTVT.

The rearrangement joins TRBV25-1 to TRBJ2-5; D may be TRBD1 (6 bases). Germline assignment: CDR1 MGHDK and CDR2 SYGVNS. The CDR3 has 15 residues. V dropped 3 bases and J dropped 0 bases, with 11 bases sitting between them. The DNA for the CDR3 is TGTGCCAGCAGTGATTCCGGGACAAACCAAGAGACCCAGTACTTC. It encodes CASSDSGTNQETQYF.

As concerns this clone: This same CDR3 is encoded by further DNA sequences in the sample. V and J are TRBV14 and TRBJ2-1; no clear D gene. The CDR3 is 12 amino acids. Trimming took off 0 bases at V and 5 bases at J, with 2 bases between the two ends. CDR1 is SGHDN, CDR2 FVKESK, per germline. Here the CDR3 DNA reads TGTGCCAGCAGCCAAGAGAACAATGAGCAGTTCTTC. It codes for CASSQENNEQFF.

The V call is TRBV7-2, the J call TRBJ2-1; D not certain. The CDR3 contains 11 residues. In germline, CDR1 is SGHTA, CDR2 FQGNSA. The V gene lost 3 bases and the J gene lost 12 bases, with 9 bases spanning the gap. The CDR3 bases are TGTGCCAGCAGCTTCGGGTTAGGGCAGTTCTTC. It encodes CASSFGLGQFF.

V usage is TRBV27 and J usage is TRBJ1-2; 7 bases are a match to TRBD1. V shed 6 bases and J 5 bases; nucleotides not matched to a gene: 15. The CDR3 has 16 amino acids. CDR1 and CDR2 (germline): MNHEY, SMNVEV (reference sequence). The CDR3 is CASSPEAGGRWYGYTF. CDR3 coding DNA: TGTGCCAGCAGCCCGGAGGCAGGGGGGCGCTGGTATGGCTACACCTTC.

The chain carries TRBV27 and TRBJ1-2; 9 nucleotides align to TRBD1. In germline, CDR1 is MNHEY, CDR2 SMNVEV (reference sequence). The trim removed 5 bases at V and 6 bases at J, leaving 4 bases unmatched. The CDR3 covers 13 residues. This CDR3 reads CASSPGTGNGYTF. CDR3 sequence (DNA): TGTGCCAGCAGTCCGGGGACAGGGAATGGCTACACCTTC.

V and J are TRBV7-9 and TRBJ1-4; the D is unclear. CDR3 length: 12 residues. Deletions cut 3 bases from V and 8 bases from J, with 7 bases between. Per germline, CDR1 SEHNR and CDR2 FQNEAQ (reference sequence). In DNA form, the CDR3 reads TGTGCCAGCAGCTTCCTCAGAGAAAAACTGTTTTTT. It yields the protein CASSFLREKLFF. The full variable domain, rest sourced from reference TRBV7-9 and TRBJ1-4, is DTGVSQNPRHKITKRGQNVTFRCDPISEHNRLYWYRQTLGQGPEFLTYFQNEAQLEKSRLLSDRFSAERPKGSFSTLEIQRTEQGDSAMYLCASSFLREKLFFGSGTQLSVL.